The rows below give T cell receptor beta chains drawn from one sample of a study of T cell repertoires in cytomegalovirus infection. Using its own MiXCR run on the reads, TCRdb lists one record per CDR3 protein. Among around 320,000 distinct CDR3 sequences listed, 8% to 9.5% were seen once. Source material: PBMCs. These receptors came from a human donor in good health (CMV status not recorded). Some clones in this sample may be carry-over from other donors' samples. Both conserved end residues are part of each CDR3. A D gene is named only where the DNA matches it firmly. Clone size, where shown, is once, few, many, or a class for clones that have expanded.

D gene | J gene | clone size | V gene | CDR3 protein | CDR3 DNA
NA | TRBJ2-3 | many | TRBV28 | CASSPIGSPTDTQYF | TGTGCCAGCAGTCCCATAGGATCCCCCACAGATACGCAGTATTTT
NA | TRBJ1-2 | many | TRBV4-3 | CASSQDLGGFDYGYTF | TGCGCCAGCAGCCAAGATCTGGGGGGATTTGACTATGGCTACACCTTC
NA | TRBJ2-3 | few | TRBV7-2 | CASSLMLFGATDTQYF | TGTGCCAGCAGCTTAATGCTTTTTGGGGCCACAGATACGCAGTATTTT
NA | TRBJ1-1 | few | TRBV12-3/TRBV12-4 | CASSGQLNTEAFF | TGTGCCAGCAGTGGACAGCTGAACACTGAAGCTTTCTTT
NA | TRBJ2-7 | few | TRBV7-9 | CASIRLDGFYEQYF | TGTGCCAGCATCCGACTAGATGGATTCTACGAGCAGTACTTC
TRBD1 | TRBJ2-5 | many | TRBV7-6 | CASSRDRGKRETQYF | TGTGCCAGCAGCCGCGACAGGGGGAAGAGAGAGACCCAGTACTTC
NA | TRBJ1-6 | many | TRBV20-1 | CSARDPRGGDSPLHF | TGCAGTGCTAGAGATCCCCGGGGAGGGGATTCACCCCTCCACTTT
NA | TRBJ2-3 | many | TRBV6-5 | CASRSGLFTDTQYF | TGTGCCAGCAGATCCGGACTTTTCACAGATACGCAGTATTTT
NA | TRBJ2-7 | NA | TRBV28 | CASSLRGIRNYEQYF | TGTGCCAGCAGTTTAAGGGGGATACGTAACTACGAGCAGTACTTC
TRBD2 | TRBJ2-5 | many | TRBV20-1 | CSAQRRSGRPGETQYF | TGCAGTGCTCAACGGAGGAGCGGGAGGCCGGGGGAGACCCAGTACTTC
TRBD1 | TRBJ1-2 | NA | TRBV7-2 | CASSWDRGSYGYTF | TGTGCCAGCAGCTGGGACAGGGGAAGCTATGGCTACACCTTC